This T cell receptor (beta chain) was sequenced for a study of human versus mouse CDR3 diversity and MHC coevolution. The length of the CDR3 is 15 residues. Germline-derived CDR1 and CDR2 are LGHNA and YSLEER. V was pared by 4 bases and J by 2 bases, with 14 bases between. The repertoire was sequenced with immunoSEQ multiplex PCR; TCRdb's copy has only in-frame clones and lacks some. The profile shows approximately 81,000 clones, about 93% of them singletons. With respect to this clone: Its antigen remains unknown.

Study-wide results and limits: Human T cells underwent selection on six or seven different MHC II alleles. Humans had the largest estimated TCR beta repertoire, 1.5 million to 2 million clonotypes. Human CDR3s averaged more deletions and insertions than mouse CDR3s.

Sequencing input: naive CD4+ T cells from blood. Subset denoted: CD45RO-negative CD62L-positive naive CD4 T cells. The V call is TRBV4-3, the J call TRBJ1-2; D is perhaps TRBD1 (6 bases). This receptor was identified in a person aged 25 to 69 in good health. CDR3 nucleotide sequence: TGCGCCAGCAGCCTTAACGCCGGGACAAACTATGGCTACACCTTC. This codes for CASSLNAGTNYGYTF.